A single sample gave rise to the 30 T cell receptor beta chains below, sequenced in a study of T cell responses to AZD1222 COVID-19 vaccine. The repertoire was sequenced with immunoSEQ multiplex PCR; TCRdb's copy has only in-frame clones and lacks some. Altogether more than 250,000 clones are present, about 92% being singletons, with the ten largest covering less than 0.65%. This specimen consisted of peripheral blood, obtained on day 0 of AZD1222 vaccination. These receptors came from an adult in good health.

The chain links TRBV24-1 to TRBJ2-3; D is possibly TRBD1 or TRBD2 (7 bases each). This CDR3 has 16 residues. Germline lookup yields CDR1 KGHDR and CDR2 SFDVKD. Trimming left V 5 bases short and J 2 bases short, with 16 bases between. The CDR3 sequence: CATSARQGGNTDTQYF. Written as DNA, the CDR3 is TGTGCCACCAGTGCTCGACAGGGAGGGAACACAGATACGCAGTATTTT.

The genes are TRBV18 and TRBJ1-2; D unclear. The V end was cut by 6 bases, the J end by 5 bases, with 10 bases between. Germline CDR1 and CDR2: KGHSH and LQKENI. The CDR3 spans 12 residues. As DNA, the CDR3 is TGTGCCAGCTCCCCGGAAGGATATGGCTACACCTTC. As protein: CASSPEGYGYTF.

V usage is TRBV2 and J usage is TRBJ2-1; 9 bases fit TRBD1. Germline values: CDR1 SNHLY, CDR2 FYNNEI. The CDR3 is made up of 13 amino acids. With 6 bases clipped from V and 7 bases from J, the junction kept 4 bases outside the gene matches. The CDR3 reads CASRRTGVNEQFF. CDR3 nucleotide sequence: TGTGCCAGCAGGAGGACAGGGGTGAATGAGCAGTTCTTC.

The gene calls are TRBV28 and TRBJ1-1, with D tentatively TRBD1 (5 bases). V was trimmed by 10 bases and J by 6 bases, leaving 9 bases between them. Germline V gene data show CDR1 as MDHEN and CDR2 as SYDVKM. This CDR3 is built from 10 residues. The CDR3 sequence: CATLGAEAFF. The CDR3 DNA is TGTGCCACCTTGGGGGCTGAAGCTTTCTTT.

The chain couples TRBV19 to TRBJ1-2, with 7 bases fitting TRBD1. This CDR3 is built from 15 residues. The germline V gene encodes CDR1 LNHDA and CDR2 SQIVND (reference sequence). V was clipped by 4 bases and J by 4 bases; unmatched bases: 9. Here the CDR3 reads CASSTPQGYSYGYTF. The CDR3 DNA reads TGTGCCAGTAGTACCCCACAGGGGTACAGCTATGGCTACACCTTC. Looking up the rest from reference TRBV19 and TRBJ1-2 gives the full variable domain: DGGITQSPKYLFRKEGQNVTLSCEQNLNHDAMYWYRQDPGQGLRLIYYSQIVNDFQKGDIAEGYSVSREKKESFPLTVTSAQKNPTAFYLCASSTPQGYSYGYTFGSGTRLTVV.

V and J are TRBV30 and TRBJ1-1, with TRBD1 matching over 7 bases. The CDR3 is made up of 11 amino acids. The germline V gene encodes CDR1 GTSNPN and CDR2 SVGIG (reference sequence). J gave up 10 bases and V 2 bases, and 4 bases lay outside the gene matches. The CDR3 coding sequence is TGTGCCTGGAGTAGGGCAGGGGGAGCTTTCTTT. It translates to CAWSRAGGAFF.

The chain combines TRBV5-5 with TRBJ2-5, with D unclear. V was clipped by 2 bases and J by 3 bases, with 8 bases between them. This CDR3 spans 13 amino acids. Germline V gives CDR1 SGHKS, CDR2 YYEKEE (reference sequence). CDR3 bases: TGTGCCAGCAGCTTTGCCTGGGAAGAGACCCAGTACTTC. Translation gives CASSFAWEETQYF.

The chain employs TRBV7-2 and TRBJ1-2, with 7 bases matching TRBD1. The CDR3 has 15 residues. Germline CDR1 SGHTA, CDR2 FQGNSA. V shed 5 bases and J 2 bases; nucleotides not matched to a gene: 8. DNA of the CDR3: TGTGCCAGCAGCCCCCGACAGGGATGGAACTATGGCTACACCTTC. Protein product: CASSPRQGWNYGYTF.

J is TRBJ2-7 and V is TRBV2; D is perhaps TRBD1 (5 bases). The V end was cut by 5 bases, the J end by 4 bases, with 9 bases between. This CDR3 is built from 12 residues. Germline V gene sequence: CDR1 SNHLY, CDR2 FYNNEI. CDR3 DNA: TGTGCCAGCAGTCAAGGGGTTTACGAGCAGTACTTC. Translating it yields CASSQGVYEQYF.

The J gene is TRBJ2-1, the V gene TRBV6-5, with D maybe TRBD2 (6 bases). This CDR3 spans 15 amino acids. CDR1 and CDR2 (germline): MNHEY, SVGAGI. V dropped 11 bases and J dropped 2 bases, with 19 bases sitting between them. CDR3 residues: CALRTDYLPYNEQFF. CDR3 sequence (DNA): TGTGCCCTTCGGACGGACTACCTACCCTACAATGAGCAGTTCTTC.

The CDR3 loop is CASRGRSSNQPQHF. The CDR3 nucleotides are TGTGCCAGCAGGGGACGGAGTAGCAATCAGCCCCAGCATTTT. The chain recombines TRBV28 with TRBJ1-5; possibly TRBD1 for D (5 bases). The CDR3 contains 14 residues. CDR1 MDHEN and CDR2 SYDVKM come from the germline V gene. V lost 6 bases and J lost 0, with 9 bases in between.

CDR3 residues: CSVDGDRGWPGELFF. The CDR3 coding sequence is TGCAGCGTTGATGGGGACAGGGGTTGGCCCGGGGAGCTGTTTTTT. The chain combines TRBV29-1 with TRBJ2-2; TRBD1 agrees at 10 bases. The CDR3 is 15 amino acids. The V gene's germline CDR1 is SQVTM and CDR2 ANQGSEA. V was pared by 3 bases and J by 6 bases, with 7 bases of the junction left unmatched.

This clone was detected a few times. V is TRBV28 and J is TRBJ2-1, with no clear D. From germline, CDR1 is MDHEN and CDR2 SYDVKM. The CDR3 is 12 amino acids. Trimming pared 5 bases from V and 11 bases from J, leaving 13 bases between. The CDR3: CASSPRWAQQFF. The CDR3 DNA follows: TGTGCCAGCAGTCCACGATGGGCCCAGCAGTTCTTC.

CDR3 sequence (DNA): TGTGCCAGCAGCCCCCCTAGCAGGACCCACGAGCAGTACTTC. It yields the protein CASSPPSRTHEQYF. The J gene is TRBJ2-7, the V gene TRBV3-1 (or the pseudogene TRBV3-2), with a possible D match to TRBD2 (5 bases). V lost 4 bases to trimming and J lost 5 bases, with 15 bases between them. This CDR3 spans 14 amino acids. Germline V gene lookup returns CDR1 LGHDT and CDR2 YNNKEL (reference sequence).

CDR3 residues: CASSFTDSTDTQYF. CDR3 DNA: TGTGCCAGCAGTTTTACTGATTCCACAGATACGCAGTATTTT. The chain recombines TRBV27 with TRBJ2-3; D unclear. Looked up from germline, CDR1 is MNHEY and CDR2 is SMNVEV (reference sequence). The CDR3 is made up of 14 amino acids. The V end lost 3 bases, the J end lost 2 bases, and 9 bases lay between the germline ends.

CDR3 sequence reads: CASSLRPENTGELFF. The CDR3 nucleotides read TGTGCCAGCAGCTTACGGCCCGAGAACACCGGGGAGCTGTTTTTT. This rearrangement joins TRBV11-1 to TRBJ2-2; D gene ambiguous. The CDR3 has 15 amino acids. Trimming shortened V by 2 bases and J by 1 base, and 8 bases separated the two germline ends. CDR1 SGHAT and CDR2 FQDESV come from the germline V gene (reference sequence).

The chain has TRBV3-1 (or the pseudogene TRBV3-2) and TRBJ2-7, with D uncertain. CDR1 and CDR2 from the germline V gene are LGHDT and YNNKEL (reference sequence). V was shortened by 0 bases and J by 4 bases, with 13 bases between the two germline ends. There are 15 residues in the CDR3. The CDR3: CASSQDGPSAYEQYF. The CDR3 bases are TGTGCCAGCAGCCAAGACGGTCCATCGGCATACGAGCAGTACTTC.

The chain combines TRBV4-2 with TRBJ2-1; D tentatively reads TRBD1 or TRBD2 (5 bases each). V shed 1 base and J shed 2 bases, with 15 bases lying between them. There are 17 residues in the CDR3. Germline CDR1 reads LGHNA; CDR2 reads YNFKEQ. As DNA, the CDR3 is TGTGCCAGCAGCCAAGGGGACGCGCAGGGAGCCTACAATGAGCAGTTCTTC. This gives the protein CASSQGDAQGAYNEQFF.

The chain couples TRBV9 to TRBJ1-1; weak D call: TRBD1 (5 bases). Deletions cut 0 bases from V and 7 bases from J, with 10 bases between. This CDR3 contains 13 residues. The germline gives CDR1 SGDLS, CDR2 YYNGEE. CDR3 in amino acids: CASSVGGDLEAFF. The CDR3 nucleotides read TGTGCCAGCAGCGTAGGGGGGGACCTTGAAGCTTTCTTT.

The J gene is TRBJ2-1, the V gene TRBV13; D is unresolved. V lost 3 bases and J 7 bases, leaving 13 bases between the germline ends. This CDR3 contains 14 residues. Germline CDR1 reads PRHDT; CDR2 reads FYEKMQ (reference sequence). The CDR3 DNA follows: TGTGCCAGCAGCTTTTACGACTCCAAGAATGAGCAGTTCTTC. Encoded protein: CASSFYDSKNEQFF. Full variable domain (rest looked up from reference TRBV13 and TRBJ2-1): AAGVIQSPRHLIKEKRETATLKCYPIPRHDTVYWYQQGPGQDPQFLISFYEKMQSDKGSIPDRFSAQQFSDYHSELNMSSLELGDSALYFCASSFYDSKNEQFFGPGTRLTVL.

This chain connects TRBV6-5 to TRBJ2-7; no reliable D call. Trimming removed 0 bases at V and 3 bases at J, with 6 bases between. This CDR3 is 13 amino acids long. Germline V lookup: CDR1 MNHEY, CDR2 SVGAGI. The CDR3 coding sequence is TGTGCCAGCAGTTACTCGCTCAGCTACGAGCAGTACTTC. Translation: CASSYSLSYEQYF.

The CDR3 sequence is CASSTTGTVGNSPLHF. The CDR3 coding sequence is TGTGCCAGCAGTACGACCGGGACAGTAGGGAATTCACCCCTCCACTTT. The chain joins TRBV27 to TRBJ1-6; TRBD1 matches at 7 bases. The CDR3 is 16 residues long. Germline V gene lookup returns CDR1 MNHEY and CDR2 SMNVEV (reference sequence). V lost 5 bases, J lost 7 bases, and 11 bases stayed unmatched.

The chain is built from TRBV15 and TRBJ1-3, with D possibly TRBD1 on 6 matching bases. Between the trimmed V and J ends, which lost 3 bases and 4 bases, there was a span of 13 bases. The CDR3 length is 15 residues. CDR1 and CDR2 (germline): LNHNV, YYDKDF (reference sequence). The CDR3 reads CATSREQGAGNTIYF. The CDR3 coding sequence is TGTGCCACCAGCAGGGAACAGGGAGCGGGAAACACCATATATTTT.

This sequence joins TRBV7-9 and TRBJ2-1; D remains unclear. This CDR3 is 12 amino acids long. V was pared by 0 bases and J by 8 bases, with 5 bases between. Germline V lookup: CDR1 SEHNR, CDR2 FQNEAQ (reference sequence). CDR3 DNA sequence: TGTGCCAGCAGCTTAGCAGACGATGAGCAGTTCTTC. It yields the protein CASSLADDEQFF. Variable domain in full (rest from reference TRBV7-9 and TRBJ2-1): DTGVSQNPRHKITKRGQNVTFRCDPISEHNRLYWYRQTLGQGPEFLTYFQNEAQLEKSRLLSDRFSAERPKGSFSTLEIQRTEQGDSAMYLCASSLADDEQFFGPGTRLTVL.

DNA of the CDR3: TGTGCCAGCATGGTTGGTGGGAGCTCCTATAATTCACCCCTCCACTTT. It encodes CASMVGGSSYNSPLHF. V gene TRBV28 combines with J gene TRBJ1-6; D call uncertain. The CDR3 is made up of 16 amino acids. Germline V CDR1 and CDR2: MDHEN, SYDVKM. Trimming shortened V by 7 bases and J by 0 bases, and 13 bases separated the two germline ends. Supplemented by reference TRBV28 and TRBJ1-6, the full variable domain reads DVKVTQSSRYLVKRTGEKVFLECVQDMDHENMFWYRQDPGLGLRLIYFSYDVKMKEKGDIPEGYSVSREKKERFSLILESASTNQTSMYLCASMVGGSSYNSPLHFGNGTRLTVT.

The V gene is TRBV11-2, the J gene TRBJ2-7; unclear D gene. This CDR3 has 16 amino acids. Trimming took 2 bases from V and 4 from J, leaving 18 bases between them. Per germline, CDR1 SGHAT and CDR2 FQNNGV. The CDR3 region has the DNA TGTGCCAGCAGCTTACAACCGAGAGAATGGGGTTACGAGCAGTACTTC. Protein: CASSLQPREWGYEQYF.

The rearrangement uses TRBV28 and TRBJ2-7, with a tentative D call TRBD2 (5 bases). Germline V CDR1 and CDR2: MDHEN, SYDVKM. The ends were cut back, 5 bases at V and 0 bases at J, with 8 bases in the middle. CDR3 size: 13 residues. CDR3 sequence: CASSRGISYEQYF. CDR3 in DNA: TGTGCCAGCAGTCGGGGAATCTCCTACGAGCAGTACTTC.

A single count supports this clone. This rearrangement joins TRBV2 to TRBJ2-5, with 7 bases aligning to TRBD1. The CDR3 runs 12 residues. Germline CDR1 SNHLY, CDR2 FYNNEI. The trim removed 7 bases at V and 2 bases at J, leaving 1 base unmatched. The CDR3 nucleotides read TGTGCCAGCAAGGGGGCTCAAGAGACCCAGTACTTC. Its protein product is CASKGAQETQYF.

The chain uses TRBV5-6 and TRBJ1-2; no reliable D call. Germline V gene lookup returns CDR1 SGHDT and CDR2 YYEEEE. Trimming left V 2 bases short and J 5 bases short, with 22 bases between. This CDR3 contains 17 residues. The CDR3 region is CASSFRGLVRSSYGYTF. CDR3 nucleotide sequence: TGTGCCAGCAGCTTTCGCGGATTGGTCCGGAGTTCTTATGGCTACACCTTC. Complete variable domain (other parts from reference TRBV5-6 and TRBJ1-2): DAGVTQSPTHLIKTRGQQVTLRCSPKSGHDTVSWYQQALGQGPQFIFQYYEEEERQRGNFPDRFSGHQFPNYSSELNVNALLLGDSALYLCASSFRGLVRSSYGYTFGSGTRLTVV.

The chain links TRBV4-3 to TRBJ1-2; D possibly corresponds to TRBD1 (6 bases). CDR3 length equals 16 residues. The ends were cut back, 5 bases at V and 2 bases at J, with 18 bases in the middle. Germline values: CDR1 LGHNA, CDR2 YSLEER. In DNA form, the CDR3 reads TGCGCCAGCAGCTTTGGCCCTAACAGGGACAACTATGGCTACACCTTC. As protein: CASSFGPNRDNYGYTF.